These 30 T cell receptor beta chains were sequenced from one sample in a study of CD8+ T cells in alopecia areata (dated by TCRdb to the late 2010s). The library was produced with the immunoSEQ multiplex PCR assay. For TCR sequencing, RNA was extracted from every sample and reverse transcribed into cDNA to serve as template. This is the immuneACCESS table as TCRdb keeps it, with only in-frame sequences that have V and J called. A part of the clones is gone; compared with another copy, unresolved V genes explain less than half, and the rest is unexplained. The sample data list about 160,000 clones, and roughly 65% of these were observed just once. The ten most abundant clones make up roughly 0.91% of the sample. What this sample's time point label stands for: around 4 weeks on oral tofacitinib. The treatment or condition label of this sample denotes: oral pan-JAK inhibitor, 5-10 mg twice daily. Source: CD4+ T cells sorted from blood, taken at week 4, from a patient treated with tofacitinib. Receptor source: a human donor with alopecia areata.

This chain uses TRBV7-9 with TRBJ2-7; 7 nucleotides agree with TRBD1. J was trimmed by 2 bases and V by 5 bases; bases with no gene match: 12. Germline V gives CDR1 SEHNR, CDR2 FQNEAQ (reference sequence). This CDR3 has 16 amino acids. The DNA of the CDR3 is TGTGCCAGCAGCCCCGGGACAGTGGTTTCCCCCTACGAGCAGTACTTC. The encoded protein is CASSPGTVVSPYEQYF.

This clone appeared a few times. The V and J genes are TRBV29-1 and TRBJ2-2; TRBD1 is a possible D gene (6 bases). There are 12 residues in the CDR3. CDR1 SQVTM and CDR2 ANQGSEA come from the germline V gene. The ends were cut back, 7 bases at V and 7 bases at J, with 13 bases in the middle. The CDR3 spells CSGGQFGGELFF. DNA for the CDR3: TGCAGCGGAGGACAGTTCGGCGGGGAGCTGTTTTTT.

The chain combines TRBV29-1 with TRBJ2-1, with no clear D. Germline V gives CDR1 SQVTM, CDR2 ANQGSEA. The CDR3 is 12 amino acids. The ends were cut back, 5 bases at V and 7 bases at J, with 12 bases in the middle. CDR3 DNA sequence: TGCAGCGTTCCCGGGCCTTGGAATGAGCAGTTCTTC. Translation: CSVPGPWNEQFF.

This chain uses TRBV29-1 with TRBJ2-7, with D perhaps matching TRBD1 (5 bases). The germline V gene has CDR1 SQVTM and CDR2 ANQGSEA. The CDR3 has 13 residues. V was trimmed by 0 bases and J by 7 bases, leaving 13 bases between them. This chain's CDR3 is CSVEDHQGLEQYF. DNA for the CDR3: TGCAGCGTTGAAGATCATCAGGGTCTAGAGCAGTACTTC.

The gene calls are TRBV5-1 and TRBJ2-7; D call uncertain. The V end lost 4 bases, the J end lost 6 bases, and 11 bases lay between the germline ends. The CDR3 has 12 amino acids. Germline loops: CDR1 SGHRS, CDR2 YFSETQ. The CDR3, as DNA: TGCGCCAGCAGCCCGCCCCCGGGCGAGCAGTACTTC. Residues: CASSPPPGEQYF.

This chain uses TRBV18 with TRBJ2-7; D remains ambiguous. Germline V lookup: CDR1 KGHSH, CDR2 LQKENI. Deletions cut 3 bases from V and 3 bases from J, with 12 bases between. The CDR3 runs 14 residues. DNA for the CDR3: TGTGCCAGCTCACCCAATCCGGATTTCTACGAGCAGTACTTC. Residues: CASSPNPDFYEQYF.

The gene calls are TRBV7-2 and TRBJ1-3; D is undetermined. The CDR3 has 15 amino acids. V gave up 1 base and J gave up 0 bases, with 7 bases separating them. CDR1 is SGHTA and CDR2 is FQGNSA in the germline V gene. In DNA form, the CDR3 reads TGTGCCAGCAGCTTAGGGGTAATCTCTGGAAACACCATATATTTT. It translates to CASSLGVISGNTIYF.

The rearrangement joins TRBV29-1 to TRBJ1-3; D gene uncertain. Germline values: CDR1 SQVTM, CDR2 ANQGSEA. The CDR3 spans 12 residues. V gave up 7 bases and J gave up 2 bases, with 9 bases separating them. The CDR3, as DNA: TGCAGCGATGCGACTCCTGGAAACACCATATATTTT. Protein product: CSDATPGNTIYF.

The chain links TRBV19 to TRBJ1-2, with 8 bases that match TRBD1. Trimming removed 9 bases from V and 3 bases from J; junction bases left unmatched: 9. This CDR3 is built from 14 residues. Germline CDR1 LNHDA, CDR2 SQIVND (reference sequence). CDR3 protein: CASQRTGTDYGYTF. The CDR3 bases are TGTGCCAGCCAAAGGACAGGGACGGACTATGGCTACACCTTC.

This clone was found a few times. The J gene is TRBJ2-1, the V gene TRBV5-6, with D possibly matching TRBD1 (6 bases). CDR3 size: 14 residues. Germline V CDR1 and CDR2: SGHDT, YYEEEE. Trimming took 3 bases from V and 10 from J, leaving 17 bases between them. The CDR3 bases are TGTGCCAGCAGCTCGCCCCCCCAGGGGTGGGAGCAGTTCTTC. This sequence encodes CASSSPPQGWEQFF.

Here the CDR3 reads CASSPGTGTYEQYF. The CDR3 nucleotides are TGTGCCAGCAGCCCGGGGACAGGGACCTACGAGCAGTACTTC. The chain uses TRBV5-6 and TRBJ2-7, with TRBD1 identical over 9 bases. CDR3 length equals 14 residues. V was clipped by 4 bases and J by 2 bases; unmatched bases: 4. Looked up from germline, CDR1 is SGHDT and CDR2 is YYEEEE.

This clone came up a few times. The chain combines TRBV29-1 with TRBJ2-1, with D possibly TRBD1 on 6 matching bases. The CDR3 has 12 amino acids. Germline V gene lookup returns CDR1 SQVTM and CDR2 ANQGSEA. V dropped 7 bases and J dropped 7 bases, with 14 bases sitting between them. The CDR3 loop is CSARGRGNEQFF. The CDR3 DNA reads TGCAGCGCCCGTGGCAGGGGAAATGAGCAGTTCTTC.

The chain carries TRBV15 and TRBJ1-2; TRBD1 aligns across 9 bases. Germline loops: CDR1 LNHNV, CDR2 YYDKDF (reference sequence). The ends lost 6 bases at V and 6 bases at J; junction bases unmatched: 8. The CDR3 runs 14 residues. CDR3 residues: CATRRTGEVNGYTF. In nucleotides, the CDR3 is TGTGCCACCAGACGGACAGGGGAAGTAAATGGCTACACCTTC.

The rearrangement uses TRBV30 and TRBJ1-5; 7 bases map to TRBD1. The germline V gene encodes CDR1 GTSNPN and CDR2 SVGIG (reference sequence). There are 14 residues in the CDR3. The junction had 6 bases not matched to a gene; V was cut back by 1 base and J by 6 bases. CDR3 in amino acids: CAWSGAGGGQPQHF. For the CDR3, the DNA is TGTGCCTGGAGTGGCGCAGGGGGTGGTCAGCCCCAGCATTTT.

The V call is TRBV7-3, the J call TRBJ2-3, with a tentative D call TRBD1 (6 bases). The CDR3 covers 14 residues. Germline V lookup: CDR1 SGHTA, CDR2 FQGTGA. V gave up 3 bases and J gave up 4 bases, with 11 bases separating them. CDR3 bases: TGTGCCAGCAGCTTGTCCAGGGGATCAGATACGCAGTATTTT. It is translated as CASSLSRGSDTQYF. The full variable domain, in which reference TRBV7-3 and TRBJ2-3 provide the parts outside the CDR3, is GAGVSQTPSNKVTEKGKYVELRCDPISGHTALYWYRQSLGQGPEFLIYFQGTGAADDSGLPNDRFFAVRPEGSVSTLKIQRTERGDSAVYLCASSLSRGSDTQYFGPGTRLTVL.

The chain joins TRBV7-2 to TRBJ2-7; possibly TRBD2 for D (6 bases). CDR1 and CDR2 (germline): SGHTA, FQGNSA. V was trimmed by 6 bases and J by 5 bases, leaving 17 bases between them. The CDR3 spans 14 residues. The CDR3 region is CASSVGRSRNEQYF. DNA of the CDR3: TGTGCCAGCAGTGTAGGGAGGTCAAGGAACGAGCAGTACTTC.

This sequence joins TRBV29-1 and TRBJ2-1; TRBD1 matches at 8 bases. This CDR3 has 14 residues. Germline V gives CDR1 SQVTM, CDR2 ANQGSEA. V shed 6 bases and J 12 bases; nucleotides not matched to a gene: 16. CDR3 residues: CSVVTMTGVWGQFF. The CDR3 nucleotides read TGCAGCGTAGTTACCATGACAGGGGTGTGGGGGCAGTTCTTC.

This clone has just a few counts. The CDR3 nucleotides read TGTGCCTGGAGTGTACCCGGGGGGACTCTCTACGAGCAGTACTTC. This codes for CAWSVPGGTLYEQYF. The V and J genes are TRBV30 and TRBJ2-7, with 7 positions matching TRBD2. With 0 bases clipped from V and 3 bases from J, the junction kept 8 bases outside the gene matches. This CDR3 is built from 15 residues. Per the germline V gene, CDR1 is GTSNPN and CDR2 is SVGIG (reference sequence).

The chain joins TRBV29-1 to TRBJ1-2, with D unresolved. CDR1 and CDR2 (germline): SQVTM, ANQGSEA. The CDR3 is 12 residues long. Trimming took 1 base from V and 8 from J, leaving 11 bases between them. Written as DNA, the CDR3 is TGCAGCGTTGAAGTGGGCATGGGGGGCTACACCTTC. Its translation: CSVEVGMGGYTF.

CDR3 DNA sequence: TGTGCCAGCAGCGTAGGGCTGGGCATGAACACTGAAGCTTTCTTT. Its translation: CASSVGLGMNTEAFF. This chain joins TRBV9 and TRBJ1-1; D is uncertain. Germline loops: CDR1 SGDLS, CDR2 YYNGEE. The CDR3 has 15 amino acids. Between the trimmed V and J ends, which lost 0 bases and 0 bases, there was a span of 9 bases.

A few counts support this clone. This chain links TRBV5-5 with TRBJ1-2, with D unclear. The CDR3 totals 11 residues. Trimming took 1 base from V and 7 from J, leaving 5 bases between them. From germline, CDR1 is SGHKS and CDR2 YYEKEE (reference sequence). The CDR3, as DNA: TGTGCCAGCAGCTTGAATTTTGGCTACACCTTC. Translation gives CASSLNFGYTF.

The chain's CDR3 is CSVGAVNYGYTF. The DNA for the CDR3 is TGCAGCGTTGGGGCAGTCAACTATGGCTACACCTTC. The chain has TRBV29-1 and TRBJ1-2; D is uncertain. This CDR3 contains 12 residues. V was trimmed by 4 bases and J by 2 bases, leaving 8 bases between them. CDR1 is SQVTM, CDR2 ANQGSEA, per germline. The whole variable domain, remainder taken from reference TRBV29-1 and TRBJ1-2, is SAVISQKPSRDICQRGTSLTIQCQVDSQVTMMFWYRQQPGQSLTLIATANQGSEATYESGFVIDKFPISRPNLTFSTLTVSNMSPEDSSIYLCSVGAVNYGYTFGSGTRLTVV.

This sequence joins TRBV10-3 and TRBJ2-3, with D tentatively TRBD2 (6 bases). Germline V gene sequence: CDR1 ENHRY, CDR2 SYGVKD. There are 17 residues in the CDR3. V shed 0 bases and J shed 2 bases, with 15 bases lying between them. The CDR3 region is CAISESGTLRDTDTQYF. The CDR3 DNA reads TGTGCCATCAGTGAGTCGGGGACTCTCCGAGACACAGATACGCAGTATTTT.

This chain joins TRBV29-1 and TRBJ2-7; D tentatively reads TRBD1 or TRBD2 (5 bases each). CDR3 length: 11 amino acids. V gave up 8 bases and J gave up 4 bases, with 12 bases separating them. Germline assignment: CDR1 SQVTM and CDR2 ANQGSEA. This CDR3 reads CSSRDLYEQYF. The CDR3 bases are TGCAGCTCCCGGGACCTGTACGAGCAGTACTTC.

The V and J genes are TRBV30 and TRBJ2-1, with D perhaps TRBD2 (5 bases). Trimming took 2 bases from V and 7 from J, leaving 9 bases between them. Germline-derived CDR1 and CDR2 are GTSNPN and SVGIG (reference sequence). The CDR3 runs 12 residues. CDR3: CAWSTSANEQFF. In DNA, the CDR3 is TGTGCCTGGAGTACTAGTGCGAATGAGCAGTTCTTC.

This rearrangement joins TRBV19 to TRBJ2-1; 11 nucleotides line up with TRBD1. CDR1 is LNHDA, CDR2 SQIVND, per germline (reference sequence). This CDR3 region has 15 residues. V was pared by 3 bases and J by 7 bases, with 5 bases of the junction left unmatched. The CDR3 sequence is CASSIRDRGVNEQFF. The CDR3 DNA follows: TGTGCCAGTAGTATCCGGGACAGGGGGGTAAATGAGCAGTTCTTC.

The genes are TRBV29-1 and TRBJ2-7; perhaps TRBD2 as D (6 bases). The germline V gene encodes CDR1 SQVTM and CDR2 ANQGSEA. V was cut by 7 bases and J by 6 bases, with 19 bases left in between. The CDR3 is 13 amino acids. This CDR3 reads CSGREHGVSEQYF. The CDR3 DNA reads as TGCAGCGGGAGGGAGCATGGGGTTTCCGAGCAGTACTTC.

This clone was picked up a small number of times. The chain carries TRBV2 and TRBJ2-3; no definite D call. This CDR3 contains 14 residues. V gave up 8 bases and J gave up 1 base, with 13 bases separating them. The germline V gene encodes CDR1 SNHLY and CDR2 FYNNEI. CDR3 sequence (DNA): TGTGCCAGCTCCCCGCCCGCGGGCACAGATACGCAGTATTTT. Amino acid sequence: CASSPPAGTDTQYF.

The chain uses TRBV4-3 and TRBJ1-1, with D perhaps matching TRBD1 (5 bases). The V end lost 4 bases, the J end lost 2 bases, and 11 bases lay between the germline ends. The CDR3 is 14 amino acids. Germline lookup yields CDR1 LGHNA and CDR2 YSLEER. The CDR3 bases are TGCGCCAGCAGCCCCCGACGGACAAACACTGAAGCTTTCTTT. This translates into CASSPRRTNTEAFF.

This clone has just one count. This sequence joins TRBV2 and TRBJ1-1; D unresolved. V gave up 6 bases and J gave up 5 bases, with 13 bases separating them. The germline V gene encodes CDR1 SNHLY and CDR2 FYNNEI. The CDR3 totals 13 residues. Here the CDR3 reads CASRVSRGTEAFF. CDR3 sequence (DNA): TGTGCCAGCAGGGTGAGTCGGGGAACTGAAGCTTTCTTT. The whole variable domain, filled in from reference TRBV2 and TRBJ1-1, reads EPEVTQTPSHQVTQMGQEVILRCVPISNHLYFYWYRQILGQKVEFLVSFYNNEISEKSEIFDDQFSVERPDGSNFTLKIRSTKLEDSAMYFCASRVSRGTEAFFGQGTRLTVV.